The source of this T cell receptor (beta chain) is a study of cytomegalovirus exposure and HLA in healthy donors. The protocol was immunoSEQ multiplex PCR, while the TCRdb copy is restricted to in-frame clones and leaves out a portion. This table has tens of thousands of clones, around 94% appearing once. CDR1 is MNHEY and CDR2 is SMNVEV in the germline V gene (reference sequence). This CDR3 has 14 residues. Trimming took 6 bases from V and 4 from J; bases not matched to a gene: 7. The specimen was PBMCs. J is TRBJ1-1 and V is TRBV27, with 8 bases matching TRBD1. The clonotype was recovered from a woman between 18 and 29 years old in good health and CMV-seropositive. CDR3 in DNA: TGTGCCAGCAGCATTACAGGGGGGCCCACTGAAGCTTTCTTT. Amino acids: CASSITGGPTEAFF.